Presented here are 25 T cell receptor beta chains from one specimen sequenced in a study of blood T cell repertoires in COVID-19. TCRdb's copy holds only in-frame clones and misses some; the assay was immunoSEQ multiplex PCR. The sample consists of approximately 230,000 clones, around 83% of them appearing once. The material sequenced was peripheral blood. Every receptor here comes from a man older than 75 with acute or convalescent COVID-19.

The chain uses TRBV5-1 and TRBJ2-5; TRBD2 aligns across 8 bases. With 0 bases clipped from V and 4 bases from J, the junction kept 2 bases outside the gene matches. Germline V gene lookup returns CDR1 SGHRS and CDR2 YFSETQ. The CDR3 length is 14 residues. CDR3 region: CASSLGAGGETQYF. The CDR3 DNA follows: TGCGCCAGCAGCTTGGGCGCGGGAGGAGAGACCCAGTACTTC.

The chain recombines TRBV5-1 with TRBJ2-1, with D unresolved. Germline V gene data show CDR1 as SGHRS and CDR2 as YFSETQ. Trimming shortened V by 2 bases and J by 9 bases, and 18 bases separated the two germline ends. This CDR3 region has 15 residues. This chain's CDR3 is CASSFDSPGRAEQFF. CDR3 nucleotides: TGCGCCAGCAGCTTCGACTCTCCCGGCCGTGCTGAGCAGTTCTTC. The full variable domain, completed using reference TRBV5-1 and TRBJ2-1, is KAGVTQTPRYLIKTRGQQVTLSCSPISGHRSVSWYQQTPGQGLQFLFEYFSETQRNKGNFPGRFSGRQFSNSRSEMNVSTLELGDSALYLCASSFDSPGRAEQFFGPGTRLTVL.

The chain uses TRBV18 and TRBJ1-1, with a tentative D call TRBD1 (6 bases). Germline V gives CDR1 KGHSH, CDR2 LQKENI. The CDR3 spans 13 residues. Trimming cost V 2 bases and J 4 bases, with 8 bases left between them. The CDR3 region is CASSPIGGTEAFF. In DNA, the CDR3 is TGTGCCAGCTCACCAATAGGGGGCACTGAAGCTTTCTTT.

J is TRBJ2-1 and V is TRBV29-1; 14 bases align to TRBD2. Trimming cost V 5 bases and J 14 bases; bases outside gene matches: 8. Germline V gives CDR1 SQVTM, CDR2 ANQGSEA. The length of the CDR3 is 13 residues. CDR3 in amino acids: CSVKGTSGSREFF. CDR3 DNA sequence: TGCAGCGTTAAGGGGACTAGCGGGAGTCGAGAGTTCTTC.

In its sample, this clone was seen a few times. One end of the junction is discordant with germline, which a read error may explain. The chain couples TRBV7-3 to TRBJ2-5; TRBD2 might be the D (6 bases). Germline V CDR1 and CDR2: SGHTA, FQGTGA. The CDR3 is made up of 15 amino acids. CDR3 nucleotide sequence: TGTGCCAGCAGTTTAACCGGGACTCTCCAAGAGACCCAGTACTTC. Protein product: CASSLTGTLQETQYF.

V usage is TRBV27 and J usage is TRBJ1-5; TRBD1 matches at 7 bases. Unmatched junction bases numbered 7, after V lost 6 bases and J lost 8 bases. This CDR3 is 13 amino acids long. Germline CDR1 MNHEY, CDR2 SMNVEV (reference sequence). The CDR3 sequence: CASRKTGTEPQHF. DNA for the CDR3: TGTGCCAGCAGGAAGACAGGGACGGAGCCCCAGCATTTT.

The rearrangement joins TRBV28 to TRBJ1-5; 8 bases are a match to TRBD1. The V gene's germline CDR1 is MDHEN and CDR2 SYDVKM. CDR3 length equals 15 residues. Losses at the gene ends were 4 bases for V and 3 bases for J; bases not matched to a gene: 5. As DNA, the CDR3 is TGTGCCAGCAGTTCACTGACAGGGGACAATCAGCCCCAGCATTTT. Amino acids: CASSSLTGDNQPQHF.

This chain uses TRBV28 with TRBJ2-3; 10 bases are a match to TRBD2. Germline V lookup: CDR1 MDHEN, CDR2 SYDVKM. The CDR3 contains 15 residues. V lost 6 bases, J lost 2 bases, and 5 bases stayed unmatched. The CDR3 loop reads CASRSSGGATDTQYF. The DNA for the CDR3 is TGTGCCAGCAGAAGCAGCGGGGGGGCCACAGATACGCAGTATTTT.

The chain couples TRBV4-1 to TRBJ2-7; maybe TRBD2 (5 bases). The V end was cut by 8 bases, the J end by 1 base, with 12 bases between. Germline V gene data show CDR1 as MGHRA and CDR2 as YSYEKL. The CDR3 has 13 residues. The CDR3 spells CASEDSESYEQYF. CDR3 coding DNA: TGCGCCAGCGAGGATAGCGAATCCTACGAGCAGTACTTC.

This clone was seen only a few times. The V and J genes are TRBV5-1 and TRBJ1-2, with D perhaps TRBD1 (5 bases). The germline V and J ends were trimmed by 3 bases and 6 bases, with 15 bases remaining between them. The length of the CDR3 is 14 residues. The V gene's germline CDR1 is SGHRS and CDR2 YFSETQ. CDR3 loop: CASSWGDVSHGYTF. CDR3 in DNA: TGCGCCAGCAGCTGGGGGGACGTGTCACATGGCTACACCTTC.

The V call is TRBV18, the J call TRBJ2-7; possible D gene TRBD2, 6 bases. This CDR3 comprises 19 residues. The germline CDR1 and CDR2 sequences are KGHSH and LQKENI. Trimming stripped 0 bases from V and 2 bases from J, with 23 bases between. DNA for the CDR3: TGTGCCAGCTCACCACCGGGCAAGCCAATTGTGGGGGGAACCTACGAGCAGTACTTC. This codes for CASSPPGKPIVGGTYEQYF. Drawing the rest from reference TRBV18 and TRBJ2-7, the complete variable domain is NAGVMQNPRHLVRRRGQEARLRCSPMKGHSHVYWYRQLPEEGLKFMVYLQKENIIDESGMPKERFSAEFPKEGPSILRIQQVVRGDSAAYFCASSPPGKPIVGGTYEQYFGPGTRLTVT.

The genes are TRBV7-8 and TRBJ2-5; 13 positions agree with TRBD2. Germline values: CDR1 SGHVS, CDR2 FQNEAQ. Losses at the gene ends were 5 bases for V and 0 bases for J; bases not matched to a gene: 9. This CDR3 has 18 amino acids. This chain's CDR3 is CASSRGLAGVLYQETQYF. CDR3 in DNA: TGTGCCAGCAGCCGCGGACTAGCGGGAGTCTTGTACCAAGAGACCCAGTACTTC.

The chain's CDR3 is CASSQVTVDSANTGELFF. The CDR3 region has the DNA TGCGCCAGCAGCCAAGTTACGGTCGATAGCGCGAACACCGGGGAGCTGTTTTTT. The rearrangement uses TRBV4-1 and TRBJ2-2; D might be TRBD2 (5 bases). This CDR3 spans 18 amino acids. Germline V gene sequence: CDR1 MGHRA, CDR2 YSYEKL. Trimming pared 1 base from V and 0 bases from J, leaving 15 bases between.

This chain joins TRBV7-8 and TRBJ1-4; unclear D gene. Trimming took off 1 base at V and 0 bases at J, with 9 bases between the two ends. The CDR3 loop spans 16 amino acids. CDR1 and CDR2 from the germline V gene are SGHVS and FQNEAQ. CDR3 bases: TGTGCCAGCAGCTTAGGGACTTCTGCAACTAATGAAAAACTGTTTTTT. Residues: CASSLGTSATNEKLFF.

The V call is TRBV7-2, the J call TRBJ2-5, with 11 positions matching TRBD2. Looked up from germline, CDR1 is SGHTA and CDR2 is FQGNSA. Unmatched junction bases numbered 7, after V lost 2 bases and J lost 5 bases. The CDR3 is 16 residues long. The CDR3 nucleotides are TGTGCCAGCAGCTTACTAGCGGGGGGTTATGGTGAGACCCAGTACTTC. Its translation is CASSLLAGGYGETQYF.

The V and J genes are TRBV10-2 and TRBJ2-7; D perhaps matches TRBD2 (7 bases). V was shortened by 5 bases and J by 3 bases, with 11 bases between the two germline ends. Germline CDR1 reads WSHSY; CDR2 reads SAAADI. This CDR3 is built from 13 residues. CDR3 loop: CASSLGGGYEQYF. The CDR3 nucleotides read TGCGCCAGCAGTTTAGGGGGGGGCTACGAGCAGTACTTC.

In its sample, this clone was seen once. The V gene is TRBV5-4, the J gene TRBJ2-7; 7 bases are shared with TRBD2. V shed 4 bases, J shed 5 bases, and the junction held 9 bases outside the gene matches. The CDR3 has 14 residues. Germline V lookup: CDR1 SGHNT, CDR2 YYREEE (reference sequence). In DNA form, the CDR3 reads TGTGCCAGCAGCAGAGGACTAGTTCCCCACGAGCAGTACTTC. Protein product: CASSRGLVPHEQYF.

This clone was detected only once. V is TRBV4-1 and J is TRBJ2-3, with 9 nucleotides matching TRBD2. CDR1 MGHRA and CDR2 YSYEKL come from the germline V gene. The J segment lost 4 bases and the V segment lost 4 bases, leaving 18 bases of the junction unmatched. CDR3 size: 19 residues. CDR3 protein: CASSPKVGGGALFADTQYF. CDR3 nucleotide sequence: TGCGCCAGCAGCCCTAAAGTTGGCGGGGGGGCCTTGTTCGCAGATACGCAGTATTTT.

This chain joins TRBV5-5 and TRBJ2-3, with D perhaps matching TRBD2 (6 bases). The CDR3 is 15 amino acids. Between the trimmed V and J ends, which lost 1 base and 3 bases, there was a span of 12 bases. Germline V gives CDR1 SGHKS, CDR2 YYEKEE (reference sequence). CDR3 nucleotide sequence: TGTGCCAGCAGCTTGTGGGAGGCTGCTACAGATACGCAGTATTTT. This translates into CASSLWEAATDTQYF.

CDR3: CASSTRTEQYF. CDR3 nucleotides: TGTGCCAGCAGTACGAGGACTGAGCAGTACTTC. The chain employs TRBV2 and TRBJ2-7; D may be TRBD2 (5 bases). Trimming removed 5 bases from V and 7 bases from J, with 9 bases in between. Germline CDR1 is SNHLY and CDR2 is FYNNEI. The CDR3 loop spans 11 amino acids.

The chain combines TRBV18 with TRBJ2-5, with D perhaps matching TRBD2 (6 bases). V lost 1 base and J 5 bases, leaving 11 bases between the germline ends. This CDR3 region has 14 residues. From germline, CDR1 is KGHSH and CDR2 LQKENI. CDR3 in DNA: TGTGCCAGCTCACCACAATCAGGGAGGGAGACCCAGTACTTC. It is translated as CASSPQSGRETQYF.

The rearrangement uses TRBV28 and TRBJ2-7, with 8 bases fitting TRBD1. Germline trimming cut 4 bases from V and 2 bases from J; bases unmatched to any gene: 7. This CDR3 is built from 15 residues. The germline gives CDR1 MDHEN, CDR2 SYDVKM. CDR3 sequence (DNA): TGTGCCAGCAGTTCTGACAGGGGTCACGCCTACGAGCAGTACTTC. Translated: CASSSDRGHAYEQYF.

The chain combines TRBV10-3 with TRBJ2-1; 10 bases align to TRBD1. V lost 7 bases, J lost 6 bases, and 9 bases stayed unmatched. The germline V gene has CDR1 ENHRY and CDR2 SYGVKD. The CDR3 extends over 15 amino acids. The CDR3 DNA sequence: TGTGCCATCACCCCGACAGGGGGCGAAGGCAATGAGCAGTTCTTC. This translates into CAITPTGGEGNEQFF.

V gene TRBV28 combines with J gene TRBJ1-2, with D uncertain. Trimming left V 2 bases short and J 0 bases short, with 10 bases between. This CDR3 is built from 15 residues. The germline gives CDR1 MDHEN, CDR2 SYDVKM. The CDR3 sequence: CASSLTEKTNYGYTF. CDR3 nucleotide sequence: TGTGCCAGCAGTTTAACGGAGAAAACTAACTATGGCTACACCTTC.

The V and J genes are TRBV28 and TRBJ2-7, with D perhaps TRBD1 (5 bases). V dropped 6 bases and J dropped 11 bases, with 20 bases sitting between them. The V gene's germline CDR1 is MDHEN and CDR2 SYDVKM. The CDR3 consists of 13 residues. CDR3 DNA: TGTGCCAGCAGCGTAGGCCTGGCGCAGGGTGAGTACTTC. Translation: CASSVGLAQGEYF.